This entry describes one T cell receptor beta chain. This entry belongs to a study of CD8 T cells in Susac syndrome. This CDR3 has 14 residues. V lost 5 bases and J 8 bases, leaving 18 bases between the germline ends. Germline CDR1 reads SGHVS; CDR2 reads FNYEAQ. The authors carried out high-throughput sequencing of TCR beta. They applied it to CD8+ and CD4+ T cells obtained from blood. Negative isolation was used for CD8+ and CD4+ T cells, and FACS enrichment was applied to TEMRA cells. Reverse transcription of roughly 0.5 to 1 ug RNA was carried out with random hexamers. TCR beta CDR3 was amplified by immunoSEQ covering 54 Vbeta and 13 Jbeta. Each CDR3 protein is one row after TCRdb ran MiXCR on the immunoSEQ multiplex PCR reads. The sample lists some 110,000 distinct CDR3 sequences, approximately 95% seen once, with around 0.3% in the top ten.

This receptor was taken from a human donor with multiple sclerosis. V is TRBV7-6 and J is TRBJ1-1, with no clear D. Sequenced material: CD8+ T cells from PBMCs. CDR3 nucleotide sequence: TGTGCCAGCAGCCCCAATCTCGGGCGCCCGGAAGCTTTCTTT. This translates into CASSPNLGRPEAFF.